Following are 18 T cell receptor beta chains from one sample sequenced in a study of blood T cell repertoires in COVID-19 (dated by TCRdb to the early 2020s). Libraries were constructed by the immunoSEQ multiplex PCR assay. TCRdb took this table from immuneACCESS and kept in-frame rearrangements with V and J called. Such tables lack part of the clones; where checked against another copy, unresolved V genes explain under half of the gap, and the rest is unexplained. The table for this sample lists approximately 130,000 clones; around 76% of them were counted only once. Together, the top ten hold under 14% of the sample. Input material: peripheral blood. All receptors come from a human donor in a cohort sampled during active COVID-19.

The genes are TRBV19 and TRBJ1-5, with D tentatively TRBD1 (5 bases). Germline V gene lookup returns CDR1 LNHDA and CDR2 SQIVND (reference sequence). This CDR3 comprises 16 residues. V shed 5 bases and J shed 3 bases, with 17 bases lying between them. CDR3 nucleotide sequence: TGTGCCAGTAGTGTCCTCTTAGGACAAAACAATCAGCCCCAGCATTTT. Its translation is CASSVLLGQNNQPQHF.

The chain employs TRBV12-3 or TRBV12-4 and TRBJ1-1, with D unclear. CDR3 size: 13 residues. Trimming took off 1 base at V and 4 bases at J, with 7 bases between the two ends. The CDR3 protein is CASSLGFRTEAFF. CDR3 nucleotides: TGTGCCAGCAGTTTAGGTTTCCGCACTGAAGCTTTCTTT.

The chain combines TRBV9 with TRBJ2-2, with TRBD2 identical over 8 bases. This CDR3 contains 16 residues. Germline V gives CDR1 SGDLS, CDR2 YYNGEE. V shed 1 base, J shed 7 bases, and the junction held 9 bases outside the gene matches. CDR3 DNA: TGTGCCAGCAGCGTACGGGGCGGGGGGCAAGGCGGGGAGCTGTTTTTT. Protein: CASSVRGGGQGGELFF.

The CDR3: CASSSNPQGSSYNEQFF. CDR3 coding DNA: TGCGCCAGCAGCTCAAACCCACAGGGGAGCTCCTACAATGAGCAGTTCTTC. This rearrangement joins TRBV5-1 to TRBJ2-1; 7 nucleotides line up with TRBD1. CDR1 SGHRS and CDR2 YFSETQ come from the germline V gene. The CDR3 runs 17 residues. The ends lost 3 bases at V and 0 bases at J; junction bases unmatched: 9.

This clone was seen a handful of times. The chain is built from TRBV27 and TRBJ1-2; no clear D. Per the germline V gene, CDR1 is MNHEY and CDR2 is SMNVEV (reference sequence). V shed 11 bases and J shed 4 bases, with 11 bases lying between them. The CDR3 has 11 residues. CDR3 region: CAVGGGYGYTF. CDR3 nucleotides: TGTGCCGTTGGTGGCGGCTATGGCTACACCTTC.

The chain has TRBV13 and TRBJ2-3; D may be TRBD1 (6 bases). Germline V gives CDR1 PRHDT, CDR2 FYEKMQ (reference sequence). V was cut by 0 bases and J by 3 bases, with 13 bases left in between. The CDR3 is 16 amino acids. The CDR3 loop reads CASSLGSGQGTDTQYF. DNA of the CDR3: TGTGCCAGCAGCTTAGGATCGGGGCAGGGGACAGATACGCAGTATTTT. The full variable domain, with the rest looked up from reference TRBV13 and TRBJ2-3, is AAGVIQSPRHLIKEKRETATLKCYPIPRHDTVYWYQQGPGQDPQFLISFYEKMQSDKGSIPDRFSAQQFSDYHSELNMSSLELGDSALYFCASSLGSGQGTDTQYFGPGTRLTVL.

This chain joins TRBV6-4 and TRBJ2-1; the D gene is possibly TRBD2 (6 bases). Trimming removed 5 bases at V and 6 bases at J, with 17 bases between. The CDR3 consists of 15 residues. Germline values: CDR1 MRHNA, CDR2 SNTAGT. In nucleotides, the CDR3 is TGTGCCAGCAGTCGGACTACGGGAGTATTCAATGAGCAGTTCTTC. The encoded protein is CASSRTTGVFNEQFF.

Concerning this clone itself: With a much larger clone just one base away, this may be a read error. The chain is built from TRBV5-4 and TRBJ2-7; D is uncertain. The CDR3 sequence is 11 residues long. Per germline, CDR1 SGHNT and CDR2 YYREEE (reference sequence). Trimming shortened V by 3 bases and J by 2 bases, and 3 bases separated the two germline ends. CDR3 nucleotides: TGTGCCAGCAGCTCCACCTACGAGCAGTACTTC. It codes for CASSSTYEQYF.

V and J are TRBV30 and TRBJ1-2; 7 bases line up with TRBD1. The CDR3 is 18 amino acids. Unmatched junction bases numbered 18, after V lost 3 bases and J lost 2 bases. Germline CDR1 reads GTSNPN; CDR2 reads SVGIG (reference sequence). The CDR3 DNA follows: TGTGCCTGGAGGGGAGGACAGGTCCAGGGGGTACTCAACTATGGCTACACCTTC. Protein: CAWRGGQVQGVLNYGYTF.

This clone has only a few counts. The chain has TRBV9 and TRBJ1-6; 7 nucleotides agree with TRBD1. Germline V lookup: CDR1 SGDLS, CDR2 YYNGEE. The CDR3 consists of 15 residues. With V trimmed by 3 bases and J by 6 bases, 6 bases remained unmatched. CDR3 nucleotides: TGTGCCAGCAGCGCCCAGACAGGGATTAATTCACCCCTCCACTTT. Translated: CASSAQTGINSPLHF.

This chain uses TRBV2 with TRBJ2-5; 12 positions agree with TRBD2. The CDR3 spans 15 residues. Per the germline V gene, CDR1 is SNHLY and CDR2 is FYNNEI. J gave up 2 bases and V 5 bases, and 3 bases lay outside the gene matches. The CDR3 sequence is CASSFGLAGQETQYF. CDR3 bases: TGTGCCAGCAGTTTTGGACTAGCGGGGCAAGAGACCCAGTACTTC.

The CDR3 loop is CATSDSGTSGPSEQYF. The CDR3 coding sequence is TGTGCCACCAGTGACTCCGGGACTAGCGGACCTTCCGAGCAGTACTTC. This chain joins TRBV24-1 and TRBJ2-7, with 11 nucleotides matching TRBD2. Trimming at V came to 4 bases and at J to 6 bases, leaving 10 bases not matched to a gene. In germline, CDR1 is KGHDR, CDR2 SFDVKD. CDR3 size: 16 residues.

The V gene is TRBV6-6, the J gene TRBJ1-1; 11 bases agree with TRBD1. Germline V CDR1 and CDR2: MNHNY, SVGAGI (reference sequence). There are 15 residues in the CDR3. With 4 bases clipped from V and 4 bases from J, the junction kept 5 bases outside the gene matches. CDR3 protein: CASSSRTGGTTEAFF. The CDR3 coding sequence is TGTGCCAGCAGTTCCAGGACAGGGGGCACCACTGAAGCTTTCTTT.

This CDR3 reads CASSLGSGRAGNREQYF. The CDR3 bases are TGTGCCAGCAGTTTGGGGAGCGGGCGGGCTGGAAACCGCGAGCAGTACTTC. The gene calls are TRBV27 and TRBJ2-7; weak D call: TRBD2 (6 bases). V shed 3 bases and J shed 6 bases, with 24 bases lying between them. The germline V gene encodes CDR1 MNHEY and CDR2 SMNVEV (reference sequence). This CDR3 is 17 amino acids long.

V and J are TRBV13 and TRBJ2-3; 7 bases agree with TRBD1. The CDR3 consists of 15 residues. Germline-derived CDR1 and CDR2 are PRHDT and FYEKMQ (reference sequence). Unmatched junction bases numbered 13, after V lost 7 bases and J lost 6 bases. The CDR3 region is CASTQGPVPLDTQYF. CDR3 nucleotide sequence: TGTGCCAGCACACAGGGGCCGGTCCCACTTGATACGCAGTATTTT.

The rearrangement joins TRBV11-2 to TRBJ2-5, with 12 nucleotides matching TRBD2. The length of the CDR3 is 14 residues. V gave up 3 bases and J gave up 5 bases; unmatched junction bases: 1. Per germline, CDR1 SGHAT and CDR2 FQNNGV. CDR3 protein: CASSFTSGGETQYF. The CDR3 bases are TGTGCCAGCAGCTTTACTAGCGGGGGGGAGACCCAGTACTTC.

This clone was counted once. The chain links TRBV11-2 to TRBJ1-6, with 7 bases that match TRBD1. CDR1 and CDR2 (germline): SGHAT, FQNNGV. CDR3 size: 16 residues. V shed 6 bases and J 0 bases; nucleotides not matched to a gene: 5. The CDR3 DNA reads as TGTGCCAGCAGGGTACAGGGGCCCTCCTATAATTCACCCCTCCACTTT. It codes for CASRVQGPSYNSPLHF.

This sequence joins TRBV6-5 and TRBJ1-3; maybe TRBD1 (5 bases). With 0 bases removed from V and 3 bases from J, the gap between germline ends came to 9 bases. This CDR3 comprises 15 residues. Per germline, CDR1 MNHEY and CDR2 SVGAGI. The CDR3, as DNA: TGTGCCAGCAGTTACTCCAGTCAGGGTGGAAACACCATATATTTT. Its translation: CASSYSSQGGNTIYF.